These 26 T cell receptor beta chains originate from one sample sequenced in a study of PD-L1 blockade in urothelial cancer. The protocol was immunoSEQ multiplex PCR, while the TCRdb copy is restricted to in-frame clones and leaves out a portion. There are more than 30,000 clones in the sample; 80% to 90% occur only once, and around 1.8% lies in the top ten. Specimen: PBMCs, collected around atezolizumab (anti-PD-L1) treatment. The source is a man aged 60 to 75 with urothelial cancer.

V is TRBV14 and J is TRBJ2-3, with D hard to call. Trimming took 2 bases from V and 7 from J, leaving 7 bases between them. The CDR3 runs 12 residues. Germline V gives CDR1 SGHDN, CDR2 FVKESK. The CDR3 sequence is CASSQTAHTQYF. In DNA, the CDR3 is TGTGCCAGCAGCCAAACAGCACATACGCAGTATTTT.

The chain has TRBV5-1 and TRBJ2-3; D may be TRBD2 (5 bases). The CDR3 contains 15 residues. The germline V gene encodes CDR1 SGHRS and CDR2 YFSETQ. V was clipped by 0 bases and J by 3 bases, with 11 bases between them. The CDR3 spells CASSLDGVWTDTQYF. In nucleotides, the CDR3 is TGCGCCAGCAGCTTGGACGGGGTATGGACAGATACGCAGTATTTT. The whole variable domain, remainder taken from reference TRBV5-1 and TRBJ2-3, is KAGVTQTPRYLIKTRGQQVTLSCSPISGHRSVSWYQQTPGQGLQFLFEYFSETQRNKGNFPGRFSGRQFSNSRSEMNVSTLELGDSALYLCASSLDGVWTDTQYFGPGTRLTVL.

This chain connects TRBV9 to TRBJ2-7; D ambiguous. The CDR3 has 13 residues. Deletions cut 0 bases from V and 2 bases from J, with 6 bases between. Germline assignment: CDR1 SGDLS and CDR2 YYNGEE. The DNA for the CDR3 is TGTGCCAGCAGCGTAGGTGAGGCCTACGAGCAGTACTTC. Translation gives CASSVGEAYEQYF.

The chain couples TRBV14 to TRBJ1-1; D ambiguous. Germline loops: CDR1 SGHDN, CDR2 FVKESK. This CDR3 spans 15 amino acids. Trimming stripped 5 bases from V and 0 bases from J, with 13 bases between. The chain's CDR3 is CASSERRQVNTEAFF. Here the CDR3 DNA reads TGTGCCAGCAGCGAAAGGAGGCAGGTGAACACTGAAGCTTTCTTT. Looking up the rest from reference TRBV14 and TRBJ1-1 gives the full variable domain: EAGVTQFPSHSVIEKGQTVTLRCDPISGHDNLYWYRRVMGKEIKFLLHFVKESKQDESGMPNNRFLAERTGGTYSTLKVQPAELEDSGVYFCASSERRQVNTEAFFGQGTRLTVV.

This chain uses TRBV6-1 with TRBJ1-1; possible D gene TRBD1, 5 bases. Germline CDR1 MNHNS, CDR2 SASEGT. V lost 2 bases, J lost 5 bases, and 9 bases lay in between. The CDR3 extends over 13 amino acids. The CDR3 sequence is CASSEQEGTEAFF. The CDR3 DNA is TGTGCCAGCAGTGAACAGGAGGGGACTGAAGCTTTCTTT.

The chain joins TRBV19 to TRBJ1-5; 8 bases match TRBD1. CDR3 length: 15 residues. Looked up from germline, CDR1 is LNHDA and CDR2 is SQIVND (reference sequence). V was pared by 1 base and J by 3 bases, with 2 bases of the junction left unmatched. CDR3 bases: TGTGCCAGTAGTATAGTGGGACAGGCCAATCAGCCCCAGCATTTT. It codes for CASSIVGQANQPQHF.

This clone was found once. CDR3 sequence reads: CASSLASEGSTDTQYF. CDR3 nucleotide sequence: TGCGCCAGCAGCTTAGCCAGCGAGGGTTCCACAGATACGCAGTATTTT. The rearrangement uses TRBV5-1 and TRBJ2-3; perhaps TRBD2 as D (5 bases). This CDR3 region has 16 residues. V was clipped by 2 bases and J by 2 bases, with 15 bases between them. Germline CDR1 and CDR2: SGHRS and YFSETQ.

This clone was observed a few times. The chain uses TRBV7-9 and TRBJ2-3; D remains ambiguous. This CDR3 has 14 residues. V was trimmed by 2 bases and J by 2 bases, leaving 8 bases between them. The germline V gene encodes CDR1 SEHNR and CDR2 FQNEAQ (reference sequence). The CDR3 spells CASSLSAYTDTQYF. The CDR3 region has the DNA TGTGCCAGCAGCTTATCCGCCTACACAGATACGCAGTATTTT.

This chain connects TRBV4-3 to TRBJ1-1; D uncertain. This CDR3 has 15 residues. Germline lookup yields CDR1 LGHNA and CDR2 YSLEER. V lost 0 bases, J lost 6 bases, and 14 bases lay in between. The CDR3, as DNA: TGCGCCAGCAGCCAAGATCTTAATGAGGGTGCTGAAGCTTTCTTT. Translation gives CASSQDLNEGAEAFF.

The CDR3 DNA sequence: TGTGCCAGCACTAGCGGGAGATCTGCGTACGAGCAGTACTTC. Protein sequence: CASTSGRSAYEQYF. The V gene is TRBV27, the J gene TRBJ2-7; 10 bases line up with TRBD2. From germline, CDR1 is MNHEY and CDR2 SMNVEV (reference sequence). The CDR3 is made up of 14 amino acids. Losses at the gene ends were 7 bases for V and 4 bases for J; bases not matched to a gene: 7.

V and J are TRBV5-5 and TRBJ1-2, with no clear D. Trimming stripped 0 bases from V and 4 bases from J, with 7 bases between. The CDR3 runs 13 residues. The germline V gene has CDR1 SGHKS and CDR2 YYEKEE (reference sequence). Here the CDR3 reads CASSLVQVYGYTF. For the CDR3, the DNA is TGTGCCAGCAGCTTGGTGCAGGTCTATGGCTACACCTTC.

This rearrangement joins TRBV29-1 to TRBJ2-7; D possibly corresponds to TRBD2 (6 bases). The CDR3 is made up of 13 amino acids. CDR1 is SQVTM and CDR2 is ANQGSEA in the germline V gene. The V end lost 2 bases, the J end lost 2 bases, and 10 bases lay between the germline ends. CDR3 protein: CSVETGSAYEQYF. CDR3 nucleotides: TGCAGCGTTGAAACCGGGAGTGCCTACGAGCAGTACTTC.

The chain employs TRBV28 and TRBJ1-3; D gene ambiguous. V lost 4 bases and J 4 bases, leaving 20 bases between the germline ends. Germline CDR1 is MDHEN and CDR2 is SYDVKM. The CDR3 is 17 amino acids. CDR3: CASSSPPGRGRGNTIYF. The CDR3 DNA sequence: TGTGCCAGCAGTTCTCCTCCCGGACGAGGGCGCGGAAACACCATATATTTT.

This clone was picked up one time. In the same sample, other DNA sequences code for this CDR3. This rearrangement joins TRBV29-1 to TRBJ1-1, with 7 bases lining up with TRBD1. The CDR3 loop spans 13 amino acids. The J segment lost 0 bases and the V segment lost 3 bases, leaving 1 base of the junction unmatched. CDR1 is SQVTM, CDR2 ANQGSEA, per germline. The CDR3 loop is CSVEGQMNTEAFF. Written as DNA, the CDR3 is TGCAGCGTTGAGGGACAGATGAACACTGAAGCTTTCTTT.

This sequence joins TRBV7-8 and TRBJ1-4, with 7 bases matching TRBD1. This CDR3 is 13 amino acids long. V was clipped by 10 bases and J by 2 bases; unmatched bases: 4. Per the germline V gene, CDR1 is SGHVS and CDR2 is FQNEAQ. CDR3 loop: CANEGATNEKLFF. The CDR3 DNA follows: TGTGCCAACGAGGGGGCTACTAATGAAAAACTGTTTTTT.

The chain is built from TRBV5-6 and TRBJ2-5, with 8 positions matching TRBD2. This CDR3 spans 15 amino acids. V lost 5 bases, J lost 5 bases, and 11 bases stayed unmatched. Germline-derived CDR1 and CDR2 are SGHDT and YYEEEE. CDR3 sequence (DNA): TGTGCCAGCAGTCGTCGGGGGGGCCTTGGGGAGACCCAGTACTTC. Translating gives CASSRRGGLGETQYF.

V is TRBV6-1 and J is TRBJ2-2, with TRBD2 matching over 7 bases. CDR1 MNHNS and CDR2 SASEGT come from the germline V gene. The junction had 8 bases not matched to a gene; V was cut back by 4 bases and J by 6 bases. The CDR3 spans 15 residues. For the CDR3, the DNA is TGTGCCAGCAGTGTAGGACTAGTGTTCCCCGGGGAGCTGTTTTTT. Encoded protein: CASSVGLVFPGELFF.

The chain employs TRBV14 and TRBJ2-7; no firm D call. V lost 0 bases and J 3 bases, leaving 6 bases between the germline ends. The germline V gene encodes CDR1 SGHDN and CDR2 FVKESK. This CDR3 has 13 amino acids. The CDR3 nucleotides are TGTGCCAGCAGCCAAGATTCCGTCTACGAGCAGTACTTC. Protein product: CASSQDSVYEQYF.

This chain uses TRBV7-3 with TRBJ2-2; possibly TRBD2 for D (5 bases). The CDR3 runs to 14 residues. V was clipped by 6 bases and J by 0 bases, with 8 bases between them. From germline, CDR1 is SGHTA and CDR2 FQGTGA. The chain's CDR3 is CASSEGPNTGELFF. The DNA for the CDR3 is TGTGCCAGCAGTGAGGGCCCGAACACCGGGGAGCTGTTTTTT.

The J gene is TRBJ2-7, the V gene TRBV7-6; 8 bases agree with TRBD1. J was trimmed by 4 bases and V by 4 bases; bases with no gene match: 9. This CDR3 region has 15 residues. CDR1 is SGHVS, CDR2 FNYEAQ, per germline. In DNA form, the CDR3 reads TGTGCCAGCAGCTCAGGACAGGGAAGAGGGTACGAGCAGTACTTC. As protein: CASSSGQGRGYEQYF.

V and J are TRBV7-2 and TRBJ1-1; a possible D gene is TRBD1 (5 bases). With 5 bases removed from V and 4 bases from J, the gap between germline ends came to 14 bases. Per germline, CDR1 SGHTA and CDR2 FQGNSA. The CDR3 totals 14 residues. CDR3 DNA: TGTGCCAGCAGCGAGACCCCGGGGGTCACTGAAGCTTTCTTT. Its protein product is CASSETPGVTEAFF. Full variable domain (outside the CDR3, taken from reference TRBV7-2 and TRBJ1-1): GAGVSQSPSNKVTEKGKDVELRCDPISGHTALYWYRQSLGQGLEFLIYFQGNSAPDKSGLPSDRFSAERTGGSVSTLTIQRTQQEDSAVYLCASSETPGVTEAFFGQGTRLTVV.

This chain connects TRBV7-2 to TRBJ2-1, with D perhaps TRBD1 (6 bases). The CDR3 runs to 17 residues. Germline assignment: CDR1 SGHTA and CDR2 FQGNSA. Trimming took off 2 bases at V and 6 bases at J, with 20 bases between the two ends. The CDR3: CASSLQGSWLFFNEQFF. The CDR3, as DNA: TGTGCCAGCAGCTTACAGGGGTCGTGGCTATTCTTCAATGAGCAGTTCTTC. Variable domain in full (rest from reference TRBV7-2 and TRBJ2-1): GAGVSQSPSNKVTEKGKDVELRCDPISGHTALYWYRQSLGQGLEFLIYFQGNSAPDKSGLPSDRFSAERTGGSVSTLTIQRTQQEDSAVYLCASSLQGSWLFFNEQFFGPGTRLTVL.

The CDR3 loop reads CASSSLNSRVGANVLTF. CDR3 in DNA: TGTGCCAGCAGTTCCTTAAACTCTCGAGTGGGGGCCAACGTCCTGACTTTC. V usage is TRBV27 and J usage is TRBJ2-6, with unresolved D. V was clipped by 4 bases and J by 4 bases, with 17 bases between them. Per germline, CDR1 MNHEY and CDR2 SMNVEV (reference sequence). The CDR3 is 17 amino acids.

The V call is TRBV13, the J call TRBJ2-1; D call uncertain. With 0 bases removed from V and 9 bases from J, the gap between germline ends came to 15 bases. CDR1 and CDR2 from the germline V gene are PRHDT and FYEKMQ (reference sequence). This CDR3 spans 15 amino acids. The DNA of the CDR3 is TGTGCCAGCAGCTTAGGCCGGGTTAGTTTGAGTGAGCAGTTCTTC. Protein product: CASSLGRVSLSEQFF.

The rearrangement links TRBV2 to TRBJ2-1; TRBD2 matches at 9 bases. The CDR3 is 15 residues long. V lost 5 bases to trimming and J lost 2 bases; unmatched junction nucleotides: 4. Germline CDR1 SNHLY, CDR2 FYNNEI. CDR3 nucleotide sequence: TGTGCCAGCAGTTTAGCGGGAGAGACCTACAATGAGCAGTTCTTC. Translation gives CASSLAGETYNEQFF.

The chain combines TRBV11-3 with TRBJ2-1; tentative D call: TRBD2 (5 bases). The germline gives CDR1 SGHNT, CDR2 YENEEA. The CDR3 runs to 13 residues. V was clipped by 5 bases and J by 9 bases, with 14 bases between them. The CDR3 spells CASSIGLRGEQFF. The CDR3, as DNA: TGTGCCAGCAGCATCGGACTCCGAGGTGAGCAGTTCTTC. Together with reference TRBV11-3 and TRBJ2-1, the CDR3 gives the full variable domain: EAGVVQSPRYKIIEKKQPVAFWCNPISGHNTLYWYLQNLGQGPELLIRYENEEAVDDSQLPKDRFSAERLKGVDSTLKIQPAELGDSAVYLCASSIGLRGEQFFGPGTRLTVL.